This passage covers 30 T cell receptor beta chains from one sample sequenced in a study of memory CD4+ T cells and cytomegalovirus serostatus. The sort gate was single viable CD3+CD4+CD8-CD45RO+ cells for memory CD4+ T cells. TCRdb's copy holds only in-frame clones and misses some; the assay was immunoSEQ multiplex PCR. The profile shows around 50,000 clones, approximately 74% of them singletons. Sequencing used memory CD4+ T cells from blood. These TCRs come from an adult in good health and CMV-seropositive.

This chain links TRBV6-1 with TRBJ1-1; D possibly corresponds to TRBD1 (5 bases). The V end was cut by 7 bases, the J end by 1 base, with 16 bases between. This CDR3 has 15 residues. In germline, CDR1 is MNHNS, CDR2 SASEGT. The DNA for the CDR3 is TGTGCCAGCATCATGACGGGAACAGGGAACACTGAAGCTTTCTTT. This gives the protein CASIMTGTGNTEAFF.

This chain connects TRBV7-9 to TRBJ1-5; D might be TRBD1 (6 bases). The CDR3 spans 14 residues. V was clipped by 6 bases and J by 2 bases, with 11 bases between them. Germline assignment: CDR1 SEHNR and CDR2 FQNEAQ (reference sequence). The DNA of the CDR3 is TGTGCCAGCAGGCGAGGGGGGGGCAATCAGCCCCAGCATTTT. Translating gives CASRRGGGNQPQHF.

This clone has only one observation. CDR3 protein: CASSPQRLDEQYF. The CDR3 DNA reads TGTGCCAGCAGCCCACAAAGACTTGACGAGCAGTACTTC. This chain links TRBV7-2 with TRBJ2-7, with D unclear. The CDR3 sequence is 13 residues long. In germline, CDR1 is SGHTA, CDR2 FQGNSA. V shed 5 bases and J shed 5 bases, with 13 bases lying between them.

The rearrangement joins TRBV6-5 to TRBJ2-5; 7 bases are shared with TRBD1. V trimming: 10 bases; J trimming: 3 bases; junction bases outside the gene matches: 8. Germline-derived CDR1 and CDR2 are MNHEY and SVGAGI. The CDR3 loop spans 13 amino acids. DNA for the CDR3: TGTGCCACCCAACAGACAGGGAAAGAGACCCAGTACTTC. It encodes CATQQTGKETQYF.

Written as DNA, the CDR3 is TGTGCCAGCAGTGAAAGGTCCAGCTCCTACGAGCAGTACTTC. Encoded protein: CASSERSSSYEQYF. The chain couples TRBV2 to TRBJ2-7; D uncertain. The CDR3 has 14 amino acids. Germline CDR1 and CDR2: SNHLY and FYNNEI. V lost 2 bases and J lost 0, with 8 bases in between.

The chain employs TRBV27 and TRBJ2-2, with unresolved D. V gave up 4 bases and J gave up 5 bases, with 14 bases separating them. Per germline, CDR1 MNHEY and CDR2 SMNVEV (reference sequence). This CDR3 has 15 amino acids. CDR3 DNA: TGTGCCAGCAGTTCACGGATAGAGCAGACCGGGGAGCTGTTTTTT. This codes for CASSSRIEQTGELFF.

The CDR3 is CASSRLGGRGTDTQYF. CDR3 in DNA: TGTGCCAGCAGCCGGTTAGGGGGAAGAGGTACAGATACGCAGTATTTT. The rearrangement joins TRBV11-2 to TRBJ2-3; possibly TRBD1 for D (6 bases). CDR3 length equals 16 residues. CDR1 is SGHAT, CDR2 FQNNGV, per germline. V lost 5 bases, J lost 3 bases, and 18 bases lay in between.

The count of this clone is one. The V gene is TRBV7-9, the J gene TRBJ2-5; no firm D call. This CDR3 is built from 12 residues. The V end was cut by 2 bases, the J end by 2 bases, with 3 bases between. The germline V gene encodes CDR1 SEHNR and CDR2 FQNEAQ (reference sequence). The CDR3 protein is CASSLLQETQYF. CDR3 nucleotides: TGTGCCAGCAGCTTACTTCAAGAGACCCAGTACTTC.

This chain connects TRBV6-5 to TRBJ2-5, with D hard to call. From germline, CDR1 is MNHEY and CDR2 SVGAGI. V shed 7 bases and J shed 4 bases, with 7 bases lying between them. The CDR3 sequence is 11 residues long. The CDR3, as DNA: TGTGCCAGCACCCTATTAGAGACCCAGTACTTC. It specifies CASTLLETQYF.

The V gene is TRBV6-5, the J gene TRBJ2-5, with TRBD1 as a possible D gene (5 bases). Per the germline V gene, CDR1 is MNHEY and CDR2 is SVGAGI. This CDR3 region has 13 residues. V lost 8 bases, J lost 1 base, and 11 bases lay in between. The CDR3 bases are TGTGCCAGCCATGACAGCCTCCAAGAGACCCAGTACTTC. Protein: CASHDSLQETQYF.

The chain recombines TRBV5-1 with TRBJ2-5; D is unclear. CDR1 and CDR2 (germline): SGHRS, YFSETQ. There are 12 residues in the CDR3. V lost 0 bases and J 4 bases, leaving 4 bases between the germline ends. Here the CDR3 reads CASSLDSETQYF. CDR3 DNA sequence: TGCGCCAGCAGCTTGGATTCAGAGACCCAGTACTTC. The variable domain in full, completed from reference TRBV5-1 and TRBJ2-5, reads KAGVTQTPRYLIKTRGQQVTLSCSPISGHRSVSWYQQTPGQGLQFLFEYFSETQRNKGNFPGRFSGRQFSNSRSEMNVSTLELGDSALYLCASSLDSETQYFGPGTRLLVL.

CDR3 loop: CASSLTDANYGYTF. DNA for the CDR3: TGTGCCAGCAGCTTGACAGACGCTAACTATGGCTACACCTTC. The chain joins TRBV5-6 to TRBJ1-2, with D hard to call. V was trimmed by 1 base and J by 0 bases, leaving 7 bases between them. Germline V CDR1 and CDR2: SGHDT, YYEEEE. CDR3 length equals 14 residues.

The chain combines TRBV4-1 with TRBJ1-6, with D possibly matching TRBD1 (5 bases). The length of the CDR3 is 17 residues. Trimming pared 4 bases from V and 6 bases from J, leaving 19 bases between. The germline V gene has CDR1 MGHRA and CDR2 YSYEKL. The CDR3 protein is CASSPTGLQAPNSPLHF. DNA of the CDR3: TGCGCCAGCAGCCCTACCGGCTTACAGGCCCCTAATTCACCCCTCCACTTT.

This chain connects TRBV28 to TRBJ2-5; 12 positions agree with TRBD2. J lost 5 bases, V lost 3 bases, and 10 bases had no gene match. Germline CDR1 reads MDHEN; CDR2 reads SYDVKM. The CDR3 has 17 residues. CDR3 in DNA: TGTGCCAGCAGTTTTCCCCCGCTAGCGGGGGGGCGCGAGACCCAGTACTTC. Protein sequence: CASSFPPLAGGRETQYF.

The V call is TRBV7-2, the J call TRBJ1-1; 7 bases align to TRBD1. CDR3 length: 15 residues. CDR1 is SGHTA, CDR2 FQGNSA, per germline. V lost 6 bases and J lost 4; bases outside the gene matches: 11. DNA of the CDR3: TGTGCCAGCAGTCGACCGGGACAGACTTCCACTGAAGCTTTCTTT. Amino acids: CASSRPGQTSTEAFF.

The chain's CDR3 is CASNPGYQETQYF. The CDR3 region has the DNA TGTGCCAGTAACCCTGGATACCAAGAGACCCAGTACTTC. This sequence joins TRBV19 and TRBJ2-5; D not certain. The length of the CDR3 is 13 residues. CDR1 and CDR2 (germline): LNHDA, SQIVND (reference sequence). Trimming pared 7 bases from V and 0 bases from J, leaving 9 bases between.

J is TRBJ1-6 and V is TRBV14; TRBD1 is a possible D gene (5 bases). Trimming cost V 2 bases and J 11 bases, with 7 bases left between them. From germline, CDR1 is SGHDN and CDR2 FVKESK. CDR3 size: 12 residues. The CDR3 nucleotides are TGTGCCAGCAGCCAAACGGGGCCACCCCTCCACTTT. As protein: CASSQTGPPLHF. Together with reference TRBV14 and TRBJ1-6, the CDR3 gives the full variable domain: EAGVTQFPSHSVIEKGQTVTLRCDPISGHDNLYWYRRVMGKEIKFLLHFVKESKQDESGMPNNRFLAERTGGTYSTLKVQPAELEDSGVYFCASSQTGPPLHFGNGTRLTVT.

The chain uses TRBV5-4 and TRBJ1-5; D unresolved. Trimming left V 3 bases short and J 7 bases short, with 17 bases between. Germline CDR1 and CDR2: SGHNT and YYREEE (reference sequence). The CDR3 spans 15 residues. The CDR3 DNA follows: TGTGCCAGCAGCTCAGGATCGGGTGCGAGGCAGCCCCAGCATTTT. Amino acids: CASSSGSGARQPQHF.

The V and J genes are TRBV7-8 and TRBJ2-1, with TRBD2 matching 13 bases. CDR1 and CDR2 (germline): SGHVS, FQNEAQ. V trimming: 5 bases; J trimming: 6 bases; junction bases outside the gene matches: 7. The CDR3 contains 16 residues. DNA of the CDR3: TGTGCCAGCAGCCCAGCCGGGACTAGCGGGGTCAATGAGCAGTTCTTC. Translating it yields CASSPAGTSGVNEQFF.

This clone was observed a few times. V usage is TRBV11-2 and J usage is TRBJ1-3, with 7 bases that match TRBD1. The CDR3 spans 15 residues. Looked up from germline, CDR1 is SGHAT and CDR2 is FQNNGV. The junction had 5 bases not matched to a gene; V was cut back by 6 bases and J by 0 bases. CDR3 coding DNA: TGTGCCAGCAGACGGGACAGCTTCTCTGGAAACACCATATATTTT. It specifies CASRRDSFSGNTIYF.

V gene TRBV25-1 combines with J gene TRBJ2-7; a possible D gene is TRBD1 (5 bases). The germline gives CDR1 MGHDK, CDR2 SYGVNS. This CDR3 comprises 14 residues. Trimming took off 9 bases at V and 1 base at J, with 16 bases between the two ends. The CDR3 bases are TGTGCCAGTAGACCAGGGAACCCGTCCTACGAGCAGTACTTC. Translation: CASRPGNPSYEQYF.

The V call is TRBV10-3, the J call TRBJ2-3; 14 positions match TRBD2. Germline CDR1 ENHRY, CDR2 SYGVKD. Trimming took 7 bases from V and 2 from J; bases not matched to a gene: 11. The CDR3 sequence is 18 residues long. CDR3 in amino acids: CAIKPGLAGAHYTDTQYF. Written as DNA, the CDR3 is TGTGCCATCAAACCGGGACTAGCGGGGGCCCACTACACAGATACGCAGTATTTT.

This clone was observed a handful of times. This sample also contains other DNA sequences that code for the same CDR3. The chain joins TRBV4-3 to TRBJ2-7; 7 nucleotides align to TRBD1. Looked up from germline, CDR1 is LGHNA and CDR2 is YSLEER. V shed 1 base and J 3 bases; nucleotides not matched to a gene: 3. The CDR3 loop spans 14 amino acids. DNA for the CDR3: TGCGCCAGCAGCCAAGGGAACAGGGGCTACGAGCAGTACTTC. As protein: CASSQGNRGYEQYF.

The chain recombines TRBV5-4 with TRBJ1-2; 8 bases map to TRBD1. Germline values: CDR1 SGHNT, CDR2 YYREEE (reference sequence). This CDR3 has 14 amino acids. The V segment lost 4 bases and the J segment 4 bases; nucleotides outside the gene matches: 6. The CDR3 bases are TGTGCCAGCAGCCCTCTGGACAGGGCCTATGGCTACACCTTC. Translating it yields CASSPLDRAYGYTF.

V and J are TRBV5-1 and TRBJ2-5; D might be TRBD1 (6 bases). The CDR3 runs to 16 residues. V was clipped by 3 bases and J by 2 bases, with 17 bases between them. Germline CDR1 and CDR2: SGHRS and YFSETQ. The CDR3 sequence is CASSSSTLGGQETQYF. CDR3 in DNA: TGCGCCAGCAGCTCCTCAACTCTAGGGGGTCAAGAGACCCAGTACTTC.

J is TRBJ1-3 and V is TRBV27; TRBD1 might be the D (6 bases). The length of the CDR3 is 15 residues. The V gene lost 3 bases and the J gene lost 4 bases, with 13 bases spanning the gap. Germline V lookup: CDR1 MNHEY, CDR2 SMNVEV (reference sequence). CDR3 sequence reads: CASSFNYREGNTIYF. Written as DNA, the CDR3 is TGTGCCAGCAGTTTTAATTACAGGGAAGGAAACACCATATATTTT.

This clone has only a few counts. This chain links TRBV7-9 with TRBJ2-5, with 7 bases matching TRBD2. The CDR3 is 16 residues long. Per the germline V gene, CDR1 is SEHNR and CDR2 is FQNEAQ (reference sequence). The junction had 14 bases not matched to a gene; V was cut back by 5 bases and J by 5 bases. The CDR3 region is CASSPRPGLRVETQYF. The CDR3 nucleotides read TGTGCCAGCAGCCCGCGACCGGGACTAAGGGTTGAGACCCAGTACTTC.

V and J are TRBV7-3 and TRBJ2-5; D is possibly TRBD2 (5 bases). The CDR3 runs to 15 residues. The germline V gene encodes CDR1 SGHTA and CDR2 FQGTGA. With 2 bases removed from V and 0 bases from J, the gap between germline ends came to 10 bases. The CDR3 region is CASSLEGKYQETQYF. The CDR3 DNA reads TGTGCCAGCAGCTTAGAGGGAAAGTACCAAGAGACCCAGTACTTC.

This chain joins TRBV7-3 and TRBJ2-2, with 7 bases that match TRBD1. Germline V gene lookup returns CDR1 SGHTA and CDR2 FQGTGA. The V and J ends lost 6 bases and 5 bases, in that order; junction bases with no gene match: 3. This CDR3 is built from 13 residues. The DNA of the CDR3 is TGTGCCAGCAGTTCGACAGGGACCGGGGAGCTGTTTTTT. The encoded protein is CASSSTGTGELFF.

The chain recombines TRBV9 with TRBJ2-3, with a possible D match to TRBD2 (6 bases). V lost 0 bases, J lost 3 bases, and 23 bases lay in between. Germline assignment: CDR1 SGDLS and CDR2 YYNGEE. The CDR3 has 19 residues. The CDR3 loop is CASSVEPLLDGGATDTQYF. Here the CDR3 DNA reads TGTGCCAGCAGCGTAGAACCTCTACTCGACGGCGGGGCTACAGATACGCAGTATTTT. The variable domain in full, completed from reference TRBV9 and TRBJ2-3, reads DSGVTQTPKHLITATGQRVTLRCSPRSGDLSVYWYQQSLDQGLQFLIQYYNGEERAKGNILERFSAQQFPDLHSELNLSSLELGDSALYFCASSVEPLLDGGATDTQYFGPGTRLTVL.